The T cell receptor (beta chain) under discussion was sequenced for a study of blood T cell repertoires in COVID-19. Study-level information: Both acute and convalescent COVID-19 samples were obtained from the United States, Italy and Spain. PBMCs, B-cell-depleted T cells, or T cells provided the cDNA or gDNA that made up the material.

In the authors' workflow: Cell counts per sample came from amplifying reference gene primers. Assay: immunoSEQ multiplex PCR; the TCRdb copy retains only in-frame clones and omits some. D and trimming were read from the DNA, whereas the V and J calls and clone size are those reported in that table. Here the sample spans 60,000 to 75,000 clones, 75% to 85% being singletons. Germline loops: CDR1 SGHAT, CDR2 FQNNGV. CDR3 length: 14 amino acids. Trimming shortened V by 1 base and J by 2 bases, and 8 bases separated the two germline ends. Sequenced: peripheral blood. V is TRBV11-2 and J is TRBJ1-2; D gene uncertain. The origin of this receptor is a human donor in a cohort sampled during active COVID-19. Here the CDR3 reads CASSLVGRNYGYTF. CDR3 DNA sequence: TGTGCCAGCAGCTTAGTGGGCAGGAACTATGGCTACACCTTC.